This T cell receptor (beta chain) was sequenced for a study of blood T cell repertoires in COVID-19. Whole-study context: COVID-19 samples, acute and convalescent, were from the United States, Italy and Spain. T cells, B-cell-depleted T cells, or PBMCs provided the cDNA or gDNA that served as material.

Trimming removed 6 bases from V and 6 bases from J; junction bases left unmatched: 6. Germline V gene sequence: CDR1 SNHLY, CDR2 FYNNEI. This CDR3 is built from 14 residues. How the authors handled the data: Amplification of reference gene primers provided the estimated nucleated cell counts. Profiled with immunoSEQ multiplex PCR; TCRdb holds only in-frame clones, not every one. V, J and clone size are taken as reported in that table, and D and trimming were inferred from the DNA itself. The data contain more than 200,000 clones, 70% to 90% of them singletons. The sample comprised peripheral blood. The receptor comes from a young man with active or convalescent COVID-19. The rearrangement uses TRBV2 and TRBJ2-1; 9 nucleotides align to TRBD1. The CDR3 DNA reads TGTGCCAGCAGAGAGGGACAGGGTAGCAATGAGCAGTTCTTC. Its translation is CASREGQGSNEQFF. Complete variable domain (other parts from reference TRBV2 and TRBJ2-1): EPEVTQTPSHQVTQMGQEVILRCVPISNHLYFYWYRQILGQKVEFLVSFYNNEISEKSEIFDDQFSVERPDGSNFTLKIRSTKLEDSAMYFCASREGQGSNEQFFGPGTRLTVL.